This TCR beta chain stems from a study of CD8 T cells in ankylosing spondylitis. Study findings and constraints: Ankylosing spondylitis blood appeared to be characterized by a TCR beta motif of roughly eight highly homologous variants.

This clonotype occurred many times. Its target is not known. The germline V and J ends were trimmed by 0 bases and 4 bases, with 10 bases remaining between them. Per germline, CDR1 SGHRS and CDR2 YFSETQ. The length of the CDR3 is 14 residues. TCRdb re-called the 5' RACE reads with MiXCR, one entry per CDR3 protein. The profile shows around 91,000 distinct CDR3 sequences, about 8.1% of them singletons. The sequenced sample consisted of blood, either unsorted or a sorted T cell fraction (not recorded which). The genes are TRBV5-1 and TRBJ1-2; TRBD1 is a possible D gene (6 bases). The TCR comes from a male donor with ankylosing spondylitis. Here the CDR3 DNA reads TGCGCCAGCAGCTTGGAACAGGGTATCTATGGCTACACCTTC. Residues: CASSLEQGIYGYTF.